Listed below are T cell receptor beta chains from one sample, sequenced in a study of blood T cells in healthy people across ages. TCRdb processed the 5' RACE reads anew with MiXCR; each CDR3 protein has one entry. The sample carries 700,000 to 900,000 distinct CDR3 sequences, roughly 25% recorded once. These data also formed part of another study, on T cells of mothers and their children.

Material: blood. The receptor source for this set is a boy younger than 18 in good health. Each CDR3 is given with its conserved first and last residue. A D gene is named only where the DNA matches it firmly. Clone size is not always given. Where it is, it says once, few, many or a class for expanded clones.

>NA|TRBV7-2|TRBJ1-4|NA
TGTGCCAGCAGCTTAGACCCTCTCTGGGGGGGCAGTGGTGAAAAACTGTTTTTT
CASSLDPLWGGSGEKLFF
>NA|TRBV29-1|TRBJ2-1|TRBD1
TGCAGCGTTGAGGGACAGGCAAATGAGCAGTTCTTC
CSVEGQANEQFF
>few|TRBV20-1|TRBJ2-1|TRBD1
TGCAGTGCGGGCGATTCCGGGACAGGGGGGAATGAGCAGTTCTTC
CSAGDSGTGGNEQFF
>NA|TRBV20-1|TRBJ2-7|TRBD1
TGCAGTGCTTTCGGACAGGCGAGCTCCTACGAGCAGTACTTC
CSAFGQASSYEQYF
>NA|TRBV9|TRBJ2-3|NA
TGTGCCAGCAGCGTAGAGGCGGGCCTCACAGATACGCAGTATTTT
CASSVEAGLTDTQYF
>few|TRBV29-1|TRBJ2-5|TRBD2
TGCAGCGTTGCACTAGCGGAAGAGACCCAGTACTTC
CSVALAEETQYF
>NA|TRBV6-5|TRBJ2-3|NA
TGTGCCAGCAGTTTCCTCTCTAACCGTGGGGGTATTCACACAGATACGCAGTATTTT
CASSFLSNRGGIHTDTQYF
>once|TRBV2|TRBJ2-6|NA
TGTGCCAATCTGGAGGGGCACGGGGCCAACGTCCTGACTTTC
CANLEGHGANVLTF
>few|TRBV27|TRBJ2-3|NA
TGTGCCAGCAGCCCTGGGTTACTCACAGATACGCAGTATTTT
CASSPGLLTDTQYF
>many|TRBV7-9|TRBJ2-2|NA
TGTGCCAGCAGTTTTGGAACCGGGGAGCTGTTTTTT
CASSFGTGELFF
>NA|TRBV4-1|TRBJ2-3|NA
TGCGCCAGCAGCCAAGGAGGAGGACAGTCAACCTCTAGCACAGATACGCAGTATTTT
CASSQGGGQSTSSTDTQYF
>few|TRBV18|TRBJ1-1|TRBD1
TGTGCCAGCTCACCGGGACAGAGGGGGACGGGGAACACTGAAGCTTTCTTT
CASSPGQRGTGNTEAFF
>NA|TRBV5-1|TRBJ2-3|NA
TGCGCCAGCAGCTTGGCCACGGCAGATACGCAGTATTTT
CASSLATADTQYF
>NA|TRBV6-2/TRBV6-3|TRBJ2-3|TRBD2
TGTGCCAGCAGTACCCTGCGGGGGGCCCACACAGATACGCAGTATTTT
CASSTLRGAHTDTQYF
>NA|TRBV6-2/TRBV6-3|TRBJ2-1|TRBD1
TGTGCCAGCATGGGACAGGGGTGGAATGAGCAGTTCTTC
CASMGQGWNEQFF
>NA|TRBV19|TRBJ2-2|NA
TGTGCCAGTAGTACCCGGGGAGGAAACACCGGGGAGCTGTTTTTT
CASSTRGGNTGELFF
>NA|TRBV5-1|TRBJ1-2|NA
TGCACCAGCAGCTTGGGGTGGTCTGGGTATGGCTACACCTTC
CTSSLGWSGYGYTF
>few|TRBV6-5|TRBJ2-2|NA
TGTGCCAGCAGTTACTATCCCACGTCCGACACCGGGGAGCTGTTTTTT
CASSYYPTSDTGELFF
>NA|TRBV7-9|TRBJ1-6|NA
TGTGCCAGCAGTCAAGGCATTACTAATTCACCCCTCCACTTT
CASSQGITNSPLHF
>few|TRBV3-1|TRBJ1-1|NA
TGTGCCAGTAGCCAGGCCGGGACGTCGGAAGCTTTCTTT
CASSQAGTSEAFF
>NA|TRBV2|TRBJ2-3|NA
TGTGCCAGCAGTCCCCCTCCCCCTGTTCCGTATTTT
CASSPPPPVPYF
>few|TRBV7-8|TRBJ2-1|TRBD2
TGTGCCAGCGGCCCCAGCGCGGGGGGTGGGTCCTACAATGAGCAGCTCTTC
CASGPSAGGGSYNEQLF
>NA|TRBV5-6|TRBJ1-1|NA
TGTGCCAGCAGGGGGGACAAGAACACTGAAGCTTTCTTT
CASRGDKNTEAFF
>few|TRBV28|TRBJ2-5|NA
TGTGCCAGCAGCCCAGCTAGCGTCACAGAGACCCAGTACTTC
CASSPASVTETQYF
>NA|TRBV29-1|TRBJ1-1|NA
TGCAGCGTTCGGGGTGCAAGGGGCATGAACACTGAAGCTTTCTTT
CSVRGARGMNTEAFF
>NA|TRBV18|TRBJ1-2|TRBD1
TGTGCCAGCTCACCGGGGGACAGGAGTTACTATGGCTACACCTTC
CASSPGDRSYYGYTF
>NA|TRBV12-3/TRBV12-4|TRBJ2-1|TRBD2
TGTGCCAGCAGTCCCTTAAGCGGGGTCTACTACAATGAGCAGTTCTTC
CASSPLSGVYYNEQFF
>few|TRBV14|TRBJ2-3|TRBD2
TGTGCCAGCAGCCAGTTGACTAGCGGCTCAGATACGCAGTATTTT
CASSQLTSGSDTQYF
>few|TRBV29-1|TRBJ2-7|NA
TGCAGCGTTGCGGGGGCGCTGAACGAGCAGTACTTC
CSVAGALNEQYF
>few|TRBV12-3/TRBV12-4|TRBJ2-7|TRBD1
TGTGCCAGCAGACCGACAGGGACCCTAAGTCACGAGCAGTACTTC
CASRPTGTLSHEQYF
>NA|TRBV20-1|TRBJ1-4|NA
TGCAGTGCCCGAGGAGGGGGGTTCGCAACTAATGAAAAACTGTTTTTT
CSARGGGFATNEKLFF